Following are 30 T cell receptor beta chains from one sample sequenced in a study of T-cell memory formation after mild COVID-19. TCRdb passed the 5' RACE reads through MiXCR, listing each CDR3 protein once. This table holds about 250,000 distinct CDR3 sequences, more than 15% found once. The sequenced sample consisted of PBMCs or a T cell subset sorted from them (not recorded which). These receptor sequences come from a young man who had mild COVID-19 (a few samples of this study predate the infection). Cell type and time point are not known.

The chain combines TRBV5-5 with TRBJ2-5, with 8 bases identical to TRBD2. CDR3 size: 16 residues. CDR1 and CDR2 from the germline V gene are SGHKS and YYEKEE (reference sequence). V was clipped by 2 bases and J by 5 bases; unmatched bases: 11. This CDR3 reads CASSFGSGKWEETQYF. In DNA, the CDR3 is TGTGCCAGCAGCTTCGGTAGCGGGAAATGGGAGGAGACCCAGTACTTC.

This clonotype was detected only a few times. J is TRBJ1-3 and V is TRBV6-1, with D possibly matching TRBD1 (5 bases). The CDR3 spans 14 residues. Germline V lookup: CDR1 MNHNS, CDR2 SASEGT. V lost 2 bases and J 7 bases, leaving 12 bases between the germline ends. This CDR3 is CASSEFQGRNTIYF. Here the CDR3 DNA reads TGTGCCAGCAGTGAATTTCAGGGACGGAACACCATATATTTT.

V usage is TRBV6-2 or TRBV6-3 and J usage is TRBJ2-2, with D possibly being TRBD1 (6 bases). This CDR3 contains 12 residues. Trimming pared 5 bases from V and 7 bases from J, leaving 8 bases between. The germline V gene has CDR1 MNHEY and CDR2 SVGEGT. The DNA of the CDR3 is TGTGCCAGCAGTGGACAGTACGGGGAGCTGTTTTTT. Its translation is CASSGQYGELFF.

This clonotype came up once. This chain uses TRBV6-5 with TRBJ2-1, with 12 bases identical to TRBD2. Germline V CDR1 and CDR2: MNHEY, SVGAGI. After removal of 0 bases from V and 0 bases from J, the junction contained 3 bases not matched to a gene. This CDR3 spans 18 amino acids. The chain's CDR3 is CASSYSSSGGGSYNEQFF. The CDR3, as DNA: TGTGCCAGCAGTTACTCCTCTAGCGGGGGGGGCTCCTACAATGAGCAGTTCTTC.

This clonotype has more than one count but fewer than ten. V usage is TRBV5-4 and J usage is TRBJ2-5; TRBD2 matches 8 bases. V shed 1 base, J shed 5 bases, and the junction held 10 bases outside the gene matches. CDR1 and CDR2 from the germline V gene are SGHNT and YYREEE (reference sequence). There are 16 residues in the CDR3. CDR3 coding DNA: TGTGCCAGCAGCTTGTGGGGAGCGGGGGATACGGAGACCCAGTACTTC. Translation gives CASSLWGAGDTETQYF.

Only a few counts were recorded for this clonotype. V gene TRBV4-3 combines with J gene TRBJ2-3; D perhaps matches TRBD1 (6 bases). With 0 bases removed from V and 2 bases from J, the gap between germline ends came to 12 bases. Germline lookup yields CDR1 LGHNA and CDR2 YSLEER. The CDR3 totals 16 residues. The CDR3 region has the DNA TGCGCCAGCAGCCAAGATCTAGGGGGAATCACAGATACGCAGTATTTT. Its protein is CASSQDLGGITDTQYF.

This clonotype occurred once. V gene TRBV9 combines with J gene TRBJ2-5, with 10 positions matching TRBD2. Per germline, CDR1 SGDLS and CDR2 YYNGEE. The CDR3 sequence is 14 residues long. After removal of 3 bases from V and 4 bases from J, the junction contained 3 bases not matched to a gene. The CDR3 nucleotides read TGTGCCAGCAGCGCCAGCGGGGGGGCAGAGACCCAGTACTTC. Translation gives CASSASGGAETQYF.

In its sample, this clonotype was seen many times. This sequence joins TRBV7-2 and TRBJ2-7; 7 bases line up with TRBD2. V trimming: 4 bases; J trimming: 4 bases; junction bases outside the gene matches: 10. The CDR3 length is 15 residues. CDR1 SGHTA and CDR2 FQGNSA come from the germline V gene. The CDR3 is CASSYEGGGNYEQYF. The CDR3 DNA reads as TGTGCCAGCAGCTACGAGGGCGGGGGAAATTACGAGCAGTACTTC.

This clonotype occurred many times. The V call is TRBV7-2, the J call TRBJ2-4, with D uncertain. CDR1 and CDR2 from the germline V gene are SGHTA and FQGNSA. This CDR3 spans 13 amino acids. V shed 4 bases and J shed 8 bases, with 12 bases lying between them. This CDR3 is CASSSLRRDIQYF. In nucleotides, the CDR3 is TGTGCCAGCAGCTCCCTACGAAGGGACATTCAGTACTTC.

This clonotype has only one observation. Here the CDR3 DNA reads TGCGCCAGCAGCCACCGGGACTCGCTCGTCAATGAGCAGTTCTTC. Translated: CASSHRDSLVNEQFF. This chain uses TRBV4-1 with TRBJ2-1; D might be TRBD2 (6 bases). The CDR3 is 15 residues long. Germline V gene sequence: CDR1 MGHRA, CDR2 YSYEKL. With 3 bases removed from V and 6 bases from J, the gap between germline ends came to 15 bases.

This clonotype was seen more than once but under ten times. The chain carries TRBV4-3 and TRBJ2-1, with D possibly being TRBD2 (5 bases). In germline, CDR1 is LGHNA, CDR2 YSLEER. The V and J ends lost 0 bases and 7 bases respectively, with 19 bases between them. This CDR3 has 17 amino acids. The CDR3 DNA sequence: TGCGCCAGCAGCCAAGATAGGAGGAGCCTACCGGGGAATGAGCAGTTCTTC. Translation: CASSQDRRSLPGNEQFF.

This clonotype was counted many times. This chain connects TRBV5-1 to TRBJ2-1; D call uncertain. This CDR3 has 12 amino acids. The V gene lost 0 bases and the J gene lost 10 bases, with 8 bases spanning the gap. Per germline, CDR1 SGHRS and CDR2 YFSETQ. CDR3 nucleotide sequence: TGCGCCAGCAGCTTGGAGTTTCGCGAGCAGTTCTTC. This sequence encodes CASSLEFREQFF. Full variable domain (rest looked up from reference TRBV5-1 and TRBJ2-1): KAGVTQTPRYLIKTRGQQVTLSCSPISGHRSVSWYQQTPGQGLQFLFEYFSETQRNKGNFPGRFSGRQFSNSRSEMNVSTLELGDSALYLCASSLEFREQFFGPGTRLTVL.

This clonotype was seen only a few times. The chain is built from TRBV11-2 and TRBJ2-5, with 8 bases that match TRBD2. The germline V gene has CDR1 SGHAT and CDR2 FQNNGV. Germline trimming cut 1 base from V and 1 base from J; bases unmatched to any gene: 2. The CDR3 is 15 amino acids. This CDR3 is CASSLAAGAQETQYF. As DNA, the CDR3 is TGTGCCAGCAGCTTAGCAGCGGGGGCCCAAGAGACCCAGTACTTC.

The sample holds a few counts of this clonotype. The V gene is TRBV4-1, the J gene TRBJ1-5; D might be TRBD1 (5 bases). V dropped 10 bases and J dropped 10 bases, with 20 bases sitting between them. In germline, CDR1 is MGHRA, CDR2 YSYEKL. The CDR3 runs to 13 residues. Here the CDR3 DNA reads TGCGCCACCTCCCCCGGGGCAGACCGACCCCAGCATTTT. Its translation is CATSPGADRPQHF.

This clonotype appeared many times. The rearrangement uses TRBV7-6 and TRBJ2-5, with 10 nucleotides matching TRBD2. The V segment lost 2 bases and the J segment 5 bases; nucleotides outside the gene matches: 2. Germline V gene data show CDR1 as SGHVS and CDR2 as FNYEAQ. The length of the CDR3 is 14 residues. CDR3 amino acids: CASSLTSGAETQYF. The CDR3, as DNA: TGTGCCAGCAGCTTAACTAGCGGGGCGGAGACCCAGTACTTC.

V and J are TRBV29-1 and TRBJ2-7; perhaps TRBD1 as D (5 bases). Germline loops: CDR1 SQVTM, CDR2 ANQGSEA. The V end was cut by 7 bases, the J end by 4 bases, with 11 bases between. The CDR3 is 11 amino acids. The CDR3 DNA is TGCAGCGCCAAGGGGCGATACGAGCAGTACTTC. Protein product: CSAKGRYEQYF.

The chain joins TRBV3-1 to TRBJ1-2; D uncertain. With 3 bases removed from V and 4 bases from J, the gap between germline ends came to 18 bases. The germline CDR1 and CDR2 sequences are LGHDT and YNNKEL (reference sequence). The CDR3 loop spans 16 amino acids. Written as DNA, the CDR3 is TGTGCCAGCAGCCAGGAACTTCGGCAGGCGAGCTATGGCTACACCTTC. It is translated as CASSQELRQASYGYTF.

Many counts were recorded for this clonotype. V gene TRBV7-8 combines with J gene TRBJ2-5, with 8 positions matching TRBD2. CDR1 and CDR2 from the germline V gene are SGHVS and FQNEAQ. The CDR3 runs 14 residues. The V segment lost 4 bases and the J segment 5 bases; nucleotides outside the gene matches: 6. CDR3 amino acids: CASSSRTSRETQYF. The CDR3 region has the DNA TGTGCCAGCAGCTCTCGGACTAGCCGTGAGACCCAGTACTTC.

The chain has TRBV5-4 and TRBJ2-2, with 7 bases that match TRBD2. The CDR3 extends over 17 amino acids. V was clipped by 0 bases and J by 0 bases; unmatched bases: 5. Germline V gene sequence: CDR1 SGHNT, CDR2 YYREEE (reference sequence). The DNA of the CDR3 is TGTGCCAGCAGCTTGGTGGGGCGGGGGTCGAACACCGGGGAGCTGTTTTTT. It yields the protein CASSLVGRGSNTGELFF.

The chain employs TRBV3-1 and TRBJ1-4, with a weak D call TRBD1 (5 bases). CDR3 length: 15 residues. V lost 1 base and J lost 8, with 14 bases in between. CDR1 is LGHDT, CDR2 YNNKEL, per germline (reference sequence). CDR3 in amino acids: CASSQVPGQAEKLFF. For the CDR3, the DNA is TGTGCCAGCAGCCAAGTCCCGGGGCAGGCGGAAAAACTGTTTTTT.

This clonotype has just a few counts. The genes are TRBV4-1 and TRBJ2-7; a weak D match, TRBD1 (5 bases). The germline CDR1 and CDR2 sequences are MGHRA and YSYEKL. The CDR3 runs 14 residues. V lost 3 bases to trimming and J lost 2 bases, with 11 bases between them. The DNA for the CDR3 is TGCGCCAGCAGCCATCAGGGAAATCCCTACGAGCAGTACTTC. Translation gives CASSHQGNPYEQYF.

This clonotype was picked up many times. The chain employs TRBV6-5 and TRBJ1-5, with D uncertain. The V end lost 6 bases, the J end lost 2 bases, and 11 bases lay between the germline ends. The CDR3 has 14 amino acids. Germline V gives CDR1 MNHEY, CDR2 SVGAGI. The CDR3 DNA follows: TGTGCCAGCAGCCGAGCGGTGGGCAATCAGCCCCAGCATTTT. It yields the protein CASSRAVGNQPQHF.

The rearrangement joins TRBV14 to TRBJ1-5; D not resolved. The V and J ends lost 3 bases and 6 bases respectively, with 9 bases between them. CDR1 and CDR2 from the germline V gene are SGHDN and FVKESK. The CDR3 totals 13 residues. The CDR3 DNA reads TGTGCCAGCAGCCAGGGTTTAGGTCAGCCCCAGCATTTT. As protein: CASSQGLGQPQHF.

The CDR3 reads CSARTDTDTQYF. In DNA, the CDR3 is TGCAGCGCCCGGACAGACACAGATACGCAGTATTTT. This sequence joins TRBV29-1 and TRBJ2-3; D possibly corresponds to TRBD1 (6 bases). The CDR3 runs 12 residues. Germline V lookup: CDR1 SQVTM, CDR2 ANQGSEA. Trimming stripped 7 bases from V and 2 bases from J, with 10 bases between.

This clonotype has more than one count but fewer than ten. The rearrangement links TRBV7-2 to TRBJ2-2; D is ambiguous. V was pared by 5 bases and J by 7 bases, with 8 bases between. The CDR3 consists of 12 residues. Germline loops: CDR1 SGHTA, CDR2 FQGNSA. Here the CDR3 DNA reads TGTGCCAGCAGCCCCGTCGGCGGGGAGCTGTTTTTT. Residues: CASSPVGGELFF.

In this sample, this clonotype turned up a few times. The rearrangement uses TRBV20-1 and TRBJ1-2; tentatively, D is TRBD1 (5 bases). With 0 bases removed from V and 3 bases from J, the gap between germline ends came to 20 bases. The CDR3 runs to 17 residues. CDR1 is DFQATT, CDR2 SNEGSKA, per germline (reference sequence). Here the CDR3 reads CSARDPVGGGGDYGYTF. For the CDR3, the DNA is TGCAGTGCTAGAGATCCAGTCGGTGGGGGAGGAGACTATGGCTACACCTTC.

In this sample, this clonotype turned up many times. This chain uses TRBV2 with TRBJ2-7, with D possibly TRBD2 on 5 matching bases. Germline CDR1 is SNHLY and CDR2 is FYNNEI. Trimming left V 6 bases short and J 3 bases short, with 9 bases between. The CDR3 is 12 amino acids. The CDR3 nucleotides are TGTGCCAGCAGGGGGAGCGGCTACGAGCAGTACTTC. Encoded protein: CASRGSGYEQYF.

The sample holds a few counts of this clonotype. The chain employs TRBV5-1 and TRBJ2-1; D possibly corresponds to TRBD1 (5 bases). Trimming cost V 3 bases and J 9 bases, with 16 bases left between them. The CDR3 length is 14 residues. The V gene's germline CDR1 is SGHRS and CDR2 YFSETQ. In DNA form, the CDR3 reads TGCGCCAGCAGCTCAAGGGGCTTCGGTAGTGAGCAGTTCTTC. This codes for CASSSRGFGSEQFF.

With regard to this clonotype: Germline and junction disagree at one end, which may indicate a read error. This rearrangement joins TRBV23-1 to TRBJ2-5, with 7 bases lining up with TRBD1. TRBV23-1 is assigned to the ORF class and has an uncertain function. The CDR3 is 15 amino acids. CDR3 residues: CASRSGTEHHETQYF. The CDR3 nucleotides read TGTGCCAGCAGATCCGGGACAGAACATCACGAGACCCAGTACTTC.

This clonotype showed up just a few times. V is TRBV5-5 and J is TRBJ2-4; D is tentatively TRBD1 or TRBD2 (5 bases each). The CDR3 is 15 residues long. V was cut by 2 bases and J by 3 bases, with 12 bases left in between. Germline values: CDR1 SGHKS, CDR2 YYEKEE (reference sequence). CDR3 protein: CASSFSGTDKNIQYF. CDR3 DNA sequence: TGTGCCAGCAGCTTTAGTGGGACGGACAAAAACATTCAGTACTTC.